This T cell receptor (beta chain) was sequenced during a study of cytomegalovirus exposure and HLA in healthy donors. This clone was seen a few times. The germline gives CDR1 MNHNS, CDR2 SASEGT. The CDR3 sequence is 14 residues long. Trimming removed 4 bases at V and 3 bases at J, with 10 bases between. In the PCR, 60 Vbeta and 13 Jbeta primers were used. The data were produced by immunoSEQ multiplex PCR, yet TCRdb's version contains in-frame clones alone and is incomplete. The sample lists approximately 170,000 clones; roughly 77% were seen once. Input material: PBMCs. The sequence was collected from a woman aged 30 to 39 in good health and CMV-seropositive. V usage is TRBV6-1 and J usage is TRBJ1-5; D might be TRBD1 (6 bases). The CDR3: CASSGGGVNQPQHF. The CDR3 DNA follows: TGTGCCAGCAGTGGAGGGGGTGTCAATCAGCCCCAGCATTTT.